Shown below are 17 T cell receptor beta chains from a single sample sequenced in a study of OX40 agonist ivuxolimab in advanced cancers. Repertoires were generated with immunoSEQ multiplex PCR, while TCRdb's copy carries only in-frame clones and drops some. The data contain approximately 45,000 clones, around 87% of them singletons. Here the sequenced sample was CD4+ or CD8+ T cells sorted from blood, taken in a trial of the OX40 agonist ivuxolimab. These receptors were obtained from an adult with an advanced solid tumor such as melanoma, head and neck, liver or kidney cancer.

This sequence joins TRBV5-4 and TRBJ2-7; 11 bases align to TRBD1. V lost 4 bases to trimming and J lost 6 bases; unmatched junction nucleotides: 3. Looked up from germline, CDR1 is SGHNT and CDR2 is YYREEE (reference sequence). CDR3 length: 13 residues. As DNA, the CDR3 is TGTGCCAGCAGCGGCGGACAGGGGGCCGAGCAGTACTTC. This codes for CASSGGQGAEQYF.

The V and J genes are TRBV28 and TRBJ2-5, with D possibly called TRBD1 or TRBD2 (5 bases each). Per the germline V gene, CDR1 is MDHEN and CDR2 is SYDVKM. V lost 3 bases and J lost 6, with 14 bases in between. This CDR3 region has 14 residues. The CDR3 loop reads CASSLGTYLKTQYF. Here the CDR3 DNA reads TGTGCCAGCAGTTTGGGGACGTATTTGAAGACCCAGTACTTC. The full variable domain, with the rest looked up from reference TRBV28 and TRBJ2-5, is DVKVTQSSRYLVKRTGEKVFLECVQDMDHENMFWYRQDPGLGLRLIYFSYDVKMKEKGDIPEGYSVSREKKERFSLILESASTNQTSMYLCASSLGTYLKTQYFGPGTRLLVL.

The chain carries TRBV2 and TRBJ2-3; D remains ambiguous. Deletions cut 3 bases from V and 2 bases from J, with 3 bases between. CDR3 length: 12 amino acids. Germline CDR1 SNHLY, CDR2 FYNNEI. As DNA, the CDR3 is TGTGCCAGCAGTGACTCCACAGATACGCAGTATTTT. Its translation: CASSDSTDTQYF.

The chain is built from TRBV7-9 and TRBJ2-7; 7 positions agree with TRBD2. Germline V gene lookup returns CDR1 SEHNR and CDR2 FQNEAQ (reference sequence). There are 14 residues in the CDR3. After removal of 1 base from V and 3 bases from J, the junction contained 3 bases not matched to a gene. The chain's CDR3 is CASSLEAGIYEQYF. CDR3 bases: TGTGCCAGCAGCTTAGAAGCGGGGATCTACGAGCAGTACTTC.

The rearrangement uses TRBV18 and TRBJ1-2, with D perhaps matching TRBD1 (5 bases). Germline-derived CDR1 and CDR2 are KGHSH and LQKENI. V lost 0 bases and J lost 5, with 7 bases in between. The CDR3 is 13 residues long. Here the CDR3 reads CASSPPDNYGYTF. The CDR3 nucleotides are TGTGCCAGCTCACCACCGGACAATTATGGCTACACCTTC.

The chain joins TRBV6-4 to TRBJ2-3; TRBD2 agrees at 9 bases. This CDR3 region has 15 residues. The germline CDR1 and CDR2 sequences are MRHNA and SNTAGT. After removal of 4 bases from V and 6 bases from J, the junction contained 8 bases not matched to a gene. The CDR3 here is CASSVGGRASDTQYF. In nucleotides, the CDR3 is TGTGCCAGCAGTGTTGGCGGGAGGGCATCGGATACGCAGTATTTT.

V is TRBV9 and J is TRBJ1-2; possible D gene TRBD1, 5 bases. The CDR3 covers 17 residues. Trimming pared 5 bases from V and 1 base from J, leaving 21 bases between. Germline V gene sequence: CDR1 SGDLS, CDR2 YYNGEE. The CDR3 protein is CASSPAPGGTLNYGYTF. CDR3 sequence (DNA): TGTGCCAGCAGTCCCGCCCCCGGGGGGACGCTTAACTATGGCTACACCTTC.

By sample share, this clone is medium-sized. V gene TRBV4-3 combines with J gene TRBJ2-1; TRBD2 matches 10 bases. The CDR3 has 19 amino acids. V was pared by 0 bases and J by 4 bases, with 12 bases of the junction left unmatched. The germline V gene encodes CDR1 LGHNA and CDR2 YSLEER. This CDR3 reads CASSQDGLVASGGYNEQFF. CDR3 DNA sequence: TGCGCCAGCAGCCAAGATGGGCTAGTAGCTAGCGGGGGTTACAATGAGCAGTTCTTC.

This chain links TRBV6-5 with TRBJ2-7, with D tentatively TRBD1 (6 bases). Per germline, CDR1 MNHEY and CDR2 SVGAGI. The CDR3 is made up of 16 amino acids. Trimming took off 4 bases at V and 0 bases at J, with 16 bases between the two ends. In DNA, the CDR3 is TGTGCCAGCAGTTCCTGGGACATGGACGGCTCCTACGAGCAGTACTTC. Protein product: CASSSWDMDGSYEQYF.

This clone occurred once. The chain uses TRBV12-5 and TRBJ2-3; D might be TRBD1 or TRBD2, each matching 5 bases. Germline CDR1 is LGHNT and CDR2 is FRNRAP. The CDR3 spans 14 residues. V lost 3 bases and J 2 bases, leaving 9 bases between the germline ends. The CDR3 region has the DNA TGTGCTAGTGGTTTCGGTGGGACCACAGATACGCAGTATTTT. Translation gives CASGFGGTTDTQYF.

The genes are TRBV7-7 and TRBJ2-3; 9 bases agree with TRBD1. CDR1 is SSHAT and CDR2 is FNYEAQ in the germline V gene (reference sequence). Trimming took 5 bases from V and 5 from J; bases not matched to a gene: 2. The CDR3 sequence is 13 residues long. This CDR3 is CASSTDRGDTQYF. In nucleotides, the CDR3 is TGTGCCAGCAGCACGGACAGGGGAGATACGCAGTATTTT.

This clone came up many times. This chain uses TRBV6-5 with TRBJ1-2; D may be TRBD1 (6 bases). V lost 0 bases and J 4 bases, leaving 12 bases between the germline ends. This CDR3 contains 15 residues. CDR1 is MNHEY, CDR2 SVGAGI, per germline. The CDR3 here is CASSYSPTGSYGYTF. Written as DNA, the CDR3 is TGTGCCAGCAGTTACTCGCCGACAGGTTCCTATGGCTACACCTTC.

CDR3 in DNA: TGTGCCAGCAGTTTAGGAGCGGGAAGCGAGCAGTACTTC. Residues: CASSLGAGSEQYF. The genes are TRBV27 and TRBJ2-7; 7 positions match TRBD2. Germline V CDR1 and CDR2: MNHEY, SMNVEV (reference sequence). Trimming at V came to 2 bases and at J to 6 bases, leaving 4 bases not matched to a gene. This CDR3 contains 13 residues.

The chain joins TRBV19 to TRBJ2-3; the D is unclear. The ends were cut back, 5 bases at V and 3 bases at J, with 3 bases in the middle. The CDR3 length is 11 residues. Per germline, CDR1 LNHDA and CDR2 SQIVND (reference sequence). The DNA for the CDR3 is TGTGCCAGTAGTTGGACAGATACGCAGTATTTT. Translating gives CASSWTDTQYF.

The chain links TRBV30 to TRBJ2-1; the D gene is possibly TRBD2 (5 bases). Germline V gene data show CDR1 as GTSNPN and CDR2 as SVGIG (reference sequence). This CDR3 has 16 residues. V dropped 0 bases and J dropped 4 bases, with 16 bases sitting between them. The CDR3 region has the DNA TGTGCCTGGAGTGTACTCTTTACGGGATCATACAATGAGCAGTTCTTC. Protein sequence: CAWSVLFTGSYNEQFF.

This chain links TRBV14 with TRBJ2-5; TRBD2 might be the D (6 bases). Germline values: CDR1 SGHDN, CDR2 FVKESK. Trimming removed 0 bases at V and 7 bases at J, with 18 bases between. The CDR3 runs 16 residues. The CDR3 DNA is TGTGCCAGCAGCCAAGACCGGGAGACCGAGATCGGGACCCAGTACTTC. This encodes CASSQDRETEIGTQYF. Complete variable domain (other parts from reference TRBV14 and TRBJ2-5): EAGVTQFPSHSVIEKGQTVTLRCDPISGHDNLYWYRRVMGKEIKFLLHFVKESKQDESGMPNNRFLAERTGGTYSTLKVQPAELEDSGVYFCASSQDRETEIGTQYFGPGTRLLVL.

V usage is TRBV18 and J usage is TRBJ2-3, with 15 nucleotides matching TRBD2. Germline assignment: CDR1 KGHSH and CDR2 LQKENI. V was pared by 2 bases and J by 5 bases, with 8 bases of the junction left unmatched. This CDR3 comprises 18 residues. The CDR3: CASSPGRTSGRAGDTQYF. CDR3 nucleotide sequence: TGTGCCAGCTCACCAGGTCGGACTAGCGGGAGGGCCGGAGATACGCAGTATTTT.